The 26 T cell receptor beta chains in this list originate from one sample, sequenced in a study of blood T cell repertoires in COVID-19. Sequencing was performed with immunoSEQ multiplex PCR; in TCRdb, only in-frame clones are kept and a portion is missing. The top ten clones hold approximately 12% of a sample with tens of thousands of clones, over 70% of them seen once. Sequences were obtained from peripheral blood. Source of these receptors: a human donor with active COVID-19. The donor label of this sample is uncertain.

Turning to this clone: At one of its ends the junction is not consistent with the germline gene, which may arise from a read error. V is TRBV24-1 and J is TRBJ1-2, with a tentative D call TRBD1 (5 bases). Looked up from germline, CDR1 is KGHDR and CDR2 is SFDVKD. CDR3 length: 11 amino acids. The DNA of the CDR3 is TGTGCAACCAGGGACTCCTATGGCTACACCTTC. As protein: CATRDSYGYTF.

The CDR3 reads CASSGVGSGDEQFF. CDR3 in DNA: TGCGCCAGCAGCGGAGTGGGGAGCGGCGATGAGCAGTTCTTC. The chain links TRBV5-1 to TRBJ2-1; tentatively, D is TRBD2 (5 bases). The V gene lost 4 bases and the J gene lost 8 bases, with 16 bases spanning the gap. The CDR3 length is 14 residues. Germline V gene lookup returns CDR1 SGHRS and CDR2 YFSETQ.

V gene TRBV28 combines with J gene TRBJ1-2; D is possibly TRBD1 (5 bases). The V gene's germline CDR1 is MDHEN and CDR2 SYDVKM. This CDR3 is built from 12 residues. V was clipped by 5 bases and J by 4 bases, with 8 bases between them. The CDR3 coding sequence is TGTGCCAGCAGTCCAGGGTTCTATGGCTACACCTTC. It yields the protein CASSPGFYGYTF.

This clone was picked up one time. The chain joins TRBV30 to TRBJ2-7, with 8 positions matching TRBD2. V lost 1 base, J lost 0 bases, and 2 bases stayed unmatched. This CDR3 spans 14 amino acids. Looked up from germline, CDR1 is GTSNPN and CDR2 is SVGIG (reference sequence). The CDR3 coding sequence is TGTGCCTGGAGTGGGGCGGGGGGCTCCTACGAGCAGTACTTC. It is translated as CAWSGAGGSYEQYF.

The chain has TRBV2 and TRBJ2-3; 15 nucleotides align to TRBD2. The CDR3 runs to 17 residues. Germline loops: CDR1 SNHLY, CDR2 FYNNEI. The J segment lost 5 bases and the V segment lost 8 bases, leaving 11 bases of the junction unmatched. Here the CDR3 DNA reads TGTGCCAGCGCCGCCCGGACTAGCGGGAGGGCCGTAGATACGCAGTATTTT. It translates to CASAARTSGRAVDTQYF.

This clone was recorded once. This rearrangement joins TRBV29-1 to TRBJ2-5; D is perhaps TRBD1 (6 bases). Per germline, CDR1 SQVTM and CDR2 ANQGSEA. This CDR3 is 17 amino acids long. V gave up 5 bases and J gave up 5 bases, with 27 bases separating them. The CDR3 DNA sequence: TGCAGCGTTATTGTCAGGGGCCGCGACGACCGTAGGGAGACCCAGTACTTC. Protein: CSVIVRGRDDRRETQYF. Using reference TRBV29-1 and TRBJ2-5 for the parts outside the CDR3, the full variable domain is SAVISQKPSRDICQRGTSLTIQCQVDSQVTMMFWYRQQPGQSLTLIATANQGSEATYESGFVIDKFPISRPNLTFSTLTVSNMSPEDSSIYLCSVIVRGRDDRRETQYFGPGTRLLVL.

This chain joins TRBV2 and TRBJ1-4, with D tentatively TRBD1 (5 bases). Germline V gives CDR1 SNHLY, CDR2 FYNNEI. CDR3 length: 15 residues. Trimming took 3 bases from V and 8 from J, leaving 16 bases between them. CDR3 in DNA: TGTGCCAGCAGTGAGAGTGGGGCCGCAGGAGAAAAACTGTTTTTT. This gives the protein CASSESGAAGEKLFF.

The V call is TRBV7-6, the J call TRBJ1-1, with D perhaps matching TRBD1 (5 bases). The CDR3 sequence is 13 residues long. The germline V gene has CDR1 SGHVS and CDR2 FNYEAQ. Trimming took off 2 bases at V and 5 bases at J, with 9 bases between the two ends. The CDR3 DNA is TGTGCCAGCAGCTTAACGGGGGAAACTGAAGCTTTCTTT. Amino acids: CASSLTGETEAFF.

The CDR3 DNA reads TGCAGCGTTGAAAGACAGGAGAAATACAATGAGCAGTTCTTC. It is translated as CSVERQEKYNEQFF. The rearrangement links TRBV29-1 to TRBJ2-1; weak D call: TRBD1 (6 bases). Per germline, CDR1 SQVTM and CDR2 ANQGSEA. Trimming pared 2 bases from V and 4 bases from J, leaving 12 bases between. The CDR3 runs to 14 residues.

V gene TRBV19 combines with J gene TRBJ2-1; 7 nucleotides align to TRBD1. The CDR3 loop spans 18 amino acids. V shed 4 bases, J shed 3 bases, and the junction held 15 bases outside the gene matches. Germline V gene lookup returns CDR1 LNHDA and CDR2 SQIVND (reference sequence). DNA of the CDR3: TGTGCCAGTAGTACCAAATTCCGGACAGGTGGACTCTACAATGAGCAGTTCTTC. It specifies CASSTKFRTGGLYNEQFF.

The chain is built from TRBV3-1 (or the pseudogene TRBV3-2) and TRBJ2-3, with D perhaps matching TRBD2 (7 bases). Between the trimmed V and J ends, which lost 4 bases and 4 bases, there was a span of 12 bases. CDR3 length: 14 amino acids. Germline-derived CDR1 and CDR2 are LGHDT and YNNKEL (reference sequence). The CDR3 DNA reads TGTGCCAGCAGCCCTCGGGGGGCCGCAGATACGCAGTATTTT. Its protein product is CASSPRGAADTQYF.

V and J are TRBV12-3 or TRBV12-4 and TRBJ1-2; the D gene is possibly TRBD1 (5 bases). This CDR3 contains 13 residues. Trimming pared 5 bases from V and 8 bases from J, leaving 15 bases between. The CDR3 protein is CASSPGSGLGYTF. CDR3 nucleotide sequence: TGTGCCAGCAGTCCCGGCTCAGGGTTAGGCTACACCTTC.

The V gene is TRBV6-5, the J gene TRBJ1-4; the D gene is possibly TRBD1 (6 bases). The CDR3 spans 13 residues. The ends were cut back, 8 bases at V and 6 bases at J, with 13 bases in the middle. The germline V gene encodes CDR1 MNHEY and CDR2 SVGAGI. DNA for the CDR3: TGTGCCAGCGGGGGCTTCCCGGATGAAAAACTGTTTTTT. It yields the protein CASGGFPDEKLFF.

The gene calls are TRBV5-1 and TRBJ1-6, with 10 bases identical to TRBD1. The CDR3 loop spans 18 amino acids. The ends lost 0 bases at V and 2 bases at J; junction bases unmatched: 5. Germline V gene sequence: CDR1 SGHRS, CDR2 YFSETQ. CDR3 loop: CASSLEGQGHTYNSPLHF. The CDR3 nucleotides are TGCGCCAGCAGCTTGGAGGGACAGGGGCACACCTATAATTCACCCCTCCACTTT.

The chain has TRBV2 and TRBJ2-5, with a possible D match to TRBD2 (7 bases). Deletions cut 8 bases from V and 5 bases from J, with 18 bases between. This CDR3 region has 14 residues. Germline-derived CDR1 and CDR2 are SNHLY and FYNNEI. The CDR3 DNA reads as TGTGCCAGCCTAAGGGGGGGGAGCTGGGAGACCCAGTACTTC. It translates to CASLRGGSWETQYF.

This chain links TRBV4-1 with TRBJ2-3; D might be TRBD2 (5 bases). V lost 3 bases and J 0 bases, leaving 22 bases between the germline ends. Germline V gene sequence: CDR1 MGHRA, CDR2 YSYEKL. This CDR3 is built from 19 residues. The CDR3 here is CASSHGIVLTASSTDTQYF. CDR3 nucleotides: TGCGCCAGCAGCCACGGGATAGTACTGACGGCGTCTAGCACAGATACGCAGTATTTT.

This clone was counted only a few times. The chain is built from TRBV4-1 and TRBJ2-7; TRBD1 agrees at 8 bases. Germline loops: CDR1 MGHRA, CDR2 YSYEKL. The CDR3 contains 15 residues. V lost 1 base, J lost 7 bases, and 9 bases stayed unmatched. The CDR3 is CASSQGQGSWYEQYF. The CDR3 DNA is TGCGCCAGCAGCCAAGGACAGGGGTCATGGTATGAGCAGTACTTC.

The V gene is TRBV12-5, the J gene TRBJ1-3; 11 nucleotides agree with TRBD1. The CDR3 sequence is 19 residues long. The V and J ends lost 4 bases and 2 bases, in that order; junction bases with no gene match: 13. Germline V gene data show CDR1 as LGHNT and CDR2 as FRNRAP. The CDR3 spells CASGWRDRGLEGTGNTIYF. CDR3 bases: TGTGCTAGTGGTTGGCGGGACAGGGGGTTAGAAGGCACTGGAAACACCATATATTTT.

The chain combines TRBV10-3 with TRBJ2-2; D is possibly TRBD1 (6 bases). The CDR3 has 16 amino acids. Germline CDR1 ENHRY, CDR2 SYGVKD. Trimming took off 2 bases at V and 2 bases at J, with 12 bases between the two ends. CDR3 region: CAISEGGSGNTGELFF. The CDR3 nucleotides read TGTGCCATCAGTGAGGGGGGCAGCGGTAACACCGGGGAGCTGTTTTTT.

CDR3 sequence (DNA): TGTGCCAGCAGTCCCGCCGGGGGACTTCGATCTGGAAACACCATATATTTT. As protein: CASSPAGGLRSGNTIYF. The V call is TRBV5-4, the J call TRBJ1-3; D perhaps matches TRBD1 (5 bases). Deletions cut 5 bases from V and 1 base from J, with 19 bases between. Germline values: CDR1 SGHNT, CDR2 YYREEE (reference sequence). The CDR3 runs to 17 residues. Full variable domain (rest looked up from reference TRBV5-4 and TRBJ1-3): ETGVTQSPTHLIKTRGQQVTLRCSSQSGHNTVSWYQQALGQGPQFIFQYYREEENGRGNFPPRFSGLQFPNYSSELNVNALELDDSALYLCASSPAGGLRSGNTIYFGEGSWLTVV.

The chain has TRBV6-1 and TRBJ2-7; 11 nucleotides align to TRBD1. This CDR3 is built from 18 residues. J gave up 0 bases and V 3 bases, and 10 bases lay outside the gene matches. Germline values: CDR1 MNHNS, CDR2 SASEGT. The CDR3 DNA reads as TGTGCCAGCAGTGAGAGGACAGGGGGCTCCCCCGGCTCCTACGAGCAGTACTTC. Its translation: CASSERTGGSPGSYEQYF.

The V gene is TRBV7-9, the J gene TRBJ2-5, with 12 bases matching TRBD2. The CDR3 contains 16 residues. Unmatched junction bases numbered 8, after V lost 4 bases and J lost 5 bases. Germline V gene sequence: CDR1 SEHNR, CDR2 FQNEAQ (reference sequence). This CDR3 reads CASSSGLAGIWETQYF. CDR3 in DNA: TGTGCCAGCAGCTCTGGACTAGCGGGAATTTGGGAGACCCAGTACTTC.

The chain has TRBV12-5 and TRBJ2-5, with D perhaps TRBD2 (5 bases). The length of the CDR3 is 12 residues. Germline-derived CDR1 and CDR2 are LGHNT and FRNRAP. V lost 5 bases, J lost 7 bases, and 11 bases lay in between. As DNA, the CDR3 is TGTGCTAGTGGTCCGGGGAGCGGGACCCAGTACTTC. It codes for CASGPGSGTQYF.

CDR3 DNA: TGTGCCAGCAGGCCCACTGGACTAGCCGGCTACGAGCAGTACTTC. This translates into CASRPTGLAGYEQYF. This chain joins TRBV5-5 and TRBJ2-7, with 8 bases lining up with TRBD2. After removal of 5 bases from V and 3 bases from J, the junction contained 10 bases not matched to a gene. This CDR3 has 15 amino acids. Germline V gene data show CDR1 as SGHKS and CDR2 as YYEKEE (reference sequence).

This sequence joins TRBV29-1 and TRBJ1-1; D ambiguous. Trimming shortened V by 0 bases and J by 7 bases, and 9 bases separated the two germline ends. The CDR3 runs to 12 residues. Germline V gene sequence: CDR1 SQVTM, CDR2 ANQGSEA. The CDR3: CSVEDLTVEAFF. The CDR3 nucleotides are TGCAGCGTTGAAGATCTTACAGTTGAAGCTTTCTTT.

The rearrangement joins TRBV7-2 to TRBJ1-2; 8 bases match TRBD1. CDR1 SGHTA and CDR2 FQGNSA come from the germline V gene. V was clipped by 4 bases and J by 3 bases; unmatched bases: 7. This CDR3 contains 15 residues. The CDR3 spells CASSSRTGRDYGYTF. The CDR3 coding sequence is TGTGCCAGCAGCTCAAGGACAGGGAGGGACTATGGCTACACCTTC.